This TCR beta chain appears in the sequencing data of a study of blood T cells in healthy people across ages. Comment on this clonotype: No antigen is known for it.

A second PCR of roughly 7 to 11 cycles used a sample-barcoded 5' primer and a J-beta primer mix. TCRdb called the 5' RACE reads again in MiXCR, with one record for every CDR3 protein. This table has 550,000 to 700,000 distinct CDR3 sequences, 27% appearing once. The germline CDR1 and CDR2 sequences are SEHNR and FQNEAQ (reference sequence). There are 16 residues in the CDR3. V shed 4 bases and J 4 bases; nucleotides not matched to a gene: 11. Whole-study findings and limits: Per million T cells, TCR beta diversity dropped about linearly as age rose.

The origin of this receptor is a woman in her seventies in good health. V usage is TRBV7-9 and J usage is TRBJ1-2; 8 bases align to TRBD1. The sample was blood. In DNA, the CDR3 is TGTGCCAGCAGCTCCCGGGACAGGACCGCTTCCTATGGCTACACCTTC. Translating gives CASSSRDRTASYGYTF.